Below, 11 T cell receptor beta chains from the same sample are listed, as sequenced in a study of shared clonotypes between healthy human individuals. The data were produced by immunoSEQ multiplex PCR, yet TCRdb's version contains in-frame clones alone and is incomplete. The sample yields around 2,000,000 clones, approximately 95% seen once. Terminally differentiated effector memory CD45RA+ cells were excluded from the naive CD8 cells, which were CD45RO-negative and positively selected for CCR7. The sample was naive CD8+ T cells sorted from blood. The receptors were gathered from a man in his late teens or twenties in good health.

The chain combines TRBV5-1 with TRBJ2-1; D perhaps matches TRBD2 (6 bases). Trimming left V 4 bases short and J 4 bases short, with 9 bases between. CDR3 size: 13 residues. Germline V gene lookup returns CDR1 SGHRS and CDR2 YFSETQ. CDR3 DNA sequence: TGCGCCAGCAGCGTTAGCGGATACAATGAGCAGTTCTTC. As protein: CASSVSGYNEQFF.

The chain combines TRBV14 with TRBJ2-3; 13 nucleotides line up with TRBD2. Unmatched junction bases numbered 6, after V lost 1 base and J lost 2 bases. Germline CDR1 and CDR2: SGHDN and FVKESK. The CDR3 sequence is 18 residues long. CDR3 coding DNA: TGTGCCAGCAGCCAAGTCGGGACTAGCGGGGATCCCACAGATACGCAGTATTTT. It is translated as CASSQVGTSGDPTDTQYF.

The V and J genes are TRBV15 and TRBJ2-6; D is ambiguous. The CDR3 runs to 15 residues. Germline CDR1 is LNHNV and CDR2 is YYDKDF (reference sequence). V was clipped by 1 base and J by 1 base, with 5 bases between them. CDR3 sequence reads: CATSRAGSGANVLTF. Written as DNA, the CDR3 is TGTGCCACCAGCAGAGCTGGATCTGGGGCCAACGTCCTGACTTTC.

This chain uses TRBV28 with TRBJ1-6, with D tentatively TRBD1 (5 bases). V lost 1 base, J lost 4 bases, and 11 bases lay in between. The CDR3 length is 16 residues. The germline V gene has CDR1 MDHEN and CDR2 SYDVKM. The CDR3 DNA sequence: TGTGCCAGCAGTTTATACTGGGCAGGGTATAATTCACCCCTCCACTTT. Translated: CASSLYWAGYNSPLHF.

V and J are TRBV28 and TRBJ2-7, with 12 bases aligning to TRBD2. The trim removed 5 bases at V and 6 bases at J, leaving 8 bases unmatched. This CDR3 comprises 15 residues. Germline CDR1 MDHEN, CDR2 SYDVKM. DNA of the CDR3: TGTGCCAGCAGTCCTCTAGCGGGGGGGCAGGGCGAGCAGTACTTC. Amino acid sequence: CASSPLAGGQGEQYF.

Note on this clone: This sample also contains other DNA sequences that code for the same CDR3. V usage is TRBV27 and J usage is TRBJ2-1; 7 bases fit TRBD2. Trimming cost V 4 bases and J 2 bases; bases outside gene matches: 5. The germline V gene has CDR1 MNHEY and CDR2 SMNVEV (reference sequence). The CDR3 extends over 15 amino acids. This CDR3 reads CASSSSSGTYNEQFF. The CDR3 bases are TGTGCCAGCAGTTCTTCTAGCGGCACCTACAATGAGCAGTTCTTC.

This CDR3 is CASSLGPGTLNYEQYF. CDR3 nucleotides: TGTGCCAGCAGTTTGGGTCCAGGGACATTGAACTACGAGCAGTACTTC. This chain uses TRBV27 with TRBJ2-7, with TRBD1 as a possible D gene (6 bases). Germline CDR1 and CDR2: MNHEY and SMNVEV (reference sequence). V dropped 3 bases and J dropped 3 bases, with 18 bases sitting between them. The CDR3 covers 16 residues.

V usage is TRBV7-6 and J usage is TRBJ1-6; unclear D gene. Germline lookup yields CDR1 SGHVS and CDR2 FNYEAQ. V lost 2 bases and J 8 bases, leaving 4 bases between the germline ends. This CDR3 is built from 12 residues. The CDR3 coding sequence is TGTGCCAGCAGCTTACCATATTCACCCCTCCACTTT. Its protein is CASSLPYSPLHF.

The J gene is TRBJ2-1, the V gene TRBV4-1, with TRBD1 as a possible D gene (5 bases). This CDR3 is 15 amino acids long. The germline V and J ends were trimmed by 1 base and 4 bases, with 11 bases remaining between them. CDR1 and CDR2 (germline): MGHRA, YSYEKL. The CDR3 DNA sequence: TGCGCCAGCAGCCAAGCGCAGGGATGGTACAATGAGCAGTTCTTC. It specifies CASSQAQGWYNEQFF.

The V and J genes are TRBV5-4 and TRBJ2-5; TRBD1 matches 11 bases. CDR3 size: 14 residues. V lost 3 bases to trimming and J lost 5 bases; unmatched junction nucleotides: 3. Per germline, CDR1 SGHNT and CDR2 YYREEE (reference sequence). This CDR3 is CASSWTGGAETQYF. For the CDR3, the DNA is TGTGCCAGCAGCTGGACAGGGGGCGCCGAGACCCAGTACTTC.

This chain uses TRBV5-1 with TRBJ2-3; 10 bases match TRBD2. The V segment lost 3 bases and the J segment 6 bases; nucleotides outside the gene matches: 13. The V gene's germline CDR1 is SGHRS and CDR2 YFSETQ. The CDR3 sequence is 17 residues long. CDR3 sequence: CASSSQGAGGLTDTQYF. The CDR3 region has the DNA TGCGCCAGCAGCTCCCAAGGAGCGGGGGGGCTGACCGATACGCAGTATTTT.